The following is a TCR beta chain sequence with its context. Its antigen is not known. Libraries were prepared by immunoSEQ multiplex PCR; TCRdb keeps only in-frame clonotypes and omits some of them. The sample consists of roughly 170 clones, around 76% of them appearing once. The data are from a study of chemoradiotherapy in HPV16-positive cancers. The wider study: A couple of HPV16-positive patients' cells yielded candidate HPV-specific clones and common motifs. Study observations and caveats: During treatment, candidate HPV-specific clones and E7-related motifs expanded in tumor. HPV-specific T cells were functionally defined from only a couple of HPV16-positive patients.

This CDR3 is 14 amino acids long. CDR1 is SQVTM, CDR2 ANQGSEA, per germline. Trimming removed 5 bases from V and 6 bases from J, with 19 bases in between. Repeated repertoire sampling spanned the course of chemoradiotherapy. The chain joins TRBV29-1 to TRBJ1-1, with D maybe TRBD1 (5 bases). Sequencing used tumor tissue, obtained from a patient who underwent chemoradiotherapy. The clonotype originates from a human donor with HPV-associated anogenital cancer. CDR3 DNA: TGCAGCGTTTTTGCGCGGGGGAGGCCCCCTGAAGCTTTCTTT. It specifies CSVFARGRPPEAFF.